These 30 T cell receptor beta chains were sequenced from one sample in a study of shared T cell receptors in the human thymus. Some clones are missing from TCRdb's copy, which holds only in-frame ones; the method was immunoSEQ multiplex PCR. The sample carries approximately 760,000 clones, approximately 83% recorded once. This sample was shared with a second study, whose subject was human thymus T cells.

The material sequenced was thymocytes. The receptors were gathered from a girl less than two years old with a congenital heart defect.

The V gene is TRBV9, the J gene TRBJ1-2; D is undetermined. With 3 bases removed from V and 2 bases from J, the gap between germline ends came to 8 bases. The CDR3 extends over 13 amino acids. Germline assignment: CDR1 SGDLS and CDR2 YYNGEE. CDR3 amino acids: CASSATPNYGYTF. The DNA for the CDR3 is TGTGCCAGCAGCGCCACACCGAACTATGGCTACACCTTC.

CDR3 sequence reads: CAIRERGGSIQYF. The DNA of the CDR3 is TGTGCCATCAGGGAGCGGGGGGGGAGCATTCAGTACTTC. The V and J genes are TRBV10-3 and TRBJ2-4; 10 nucleotides align to TRBD2. The germline V gene has CDR1 ENHRY and CDR2 SYGVKD. The CDR3 extends over 13 amino acids. The ends lost 6 bases at V and 9 bases at J; junction bases unmatched: 5.

Here the CDR3 reads CASSYWDSSNYGYTF. Written as DNA, the CDR3 is TGTGCCAGCAGTTATTGGGACAGCTCTAACTATGGCTACACCTTC. The chain is built from TRBV6-5 and TRBJ1-2; TRBD1 aligns across 7 bases. CDR3 length: 15 residues. The germline V gene has CDR1 MNHEY and CDR2 SVGAGI. V shed 3 bases, J shed 0 bases, and the junction held 4 bases outside the gene matches.

The chain recombines TRBV7-6 with TRBJ1-2; TRBD1 aligns across 8 bases. There are 13 residues in the CDR3. V was pared by 5 bases and J by 5 bases, with 4 bases of the junction left unmatched. Germline values: CDR1 SGHVS, CDR2 FNYEAQ. The CDR3 loop is CASSPDRVYGYTF. The CDR3, as DNA: TGTGCCAGCAGCCCGGACAGGGTGTATGGCTACACCTTC.

This clone was recorded only once. This chain links TRBV4-3 with TRBJ1-3; D not certain. CDR3 length: 17 amino acids. Germline V lookup: CDR1 LGHNA, CDR2 YSLEER. V was cut by 4 bases and J by 2 bases, with 18 bases left in between. For the CDR3, the DNA is TGCGCCAGCAGCCCTTTTACCGGGCGGGGAACTGGAAACACCATATATTTT. It codes for CASSPFTGRGTGNTIYF.

J is TRBJ1-5 and V is TRBV13; D gene ambiguous. Germline values: CDR1 PRHDT, CDR2 FYEKMQ (reference sequence). V lost 5 bases and J lost 0, with 8 bases in between. The CDR3 loop spans 14 amino acids. CDR3 bases: TGTGCCAGCAGCCCTAGCGGTAGCAATCAGCCCCAGCATTTT. Translated, it gives CASSPSGSNQPQHF.

V usage is TRBV30 and J usage is TRBJ1-2; tentatively, D is TRBD1 (5 bases). Trimming removed 2 bases at V and 0 bases at J, with 7 bases between. This CDR3 is built from 13 residues. Germline V gives CDR1 GTSNPN, CDR2 SVGIG (reference sequence). The CDR3 sequence is CAWSSTANYGYTF. In DNA, the CDR3 is TGTGCCTGGAGTTCGACAGCTAACTATGGCTACACCTTC.

This clone was recorded only once. The genes are TRBV6-4 and TRBJ1-1, with a tentative D call TRBD1 (5 bases). With 0 bases removed from V and 6 bases from J, the gap between germline ends came to 20 bases. Germline V gene lookup returns CDR1 MRHNA and CDR2 SNTAGT. There are 17 residues in the CDR3. The CDR3 here is CASSDSTGTRSFPEAFF. The DNA of the CDR3 is TGTGCCAGCAGTGACTCGACGGGGACTCGGTCCTTTCCTGAAGCTTTCTTT.

Comments on this clone: The sample has other DNA sequences that encode this CDR3 too. The J gene is TRBJ1-3, the V gene TRBV20-1; D gene uncertain. V dropped 5 bases and J dropped 4 bases, with 3 bases sitting between them. From germline, CDR1 is DFQATT and CDR2 SNEGSKA (reference sequence). This CDR3 contains 10 residues. The CDR3 loop reads CSAQGNTIYF. CDR3 coding DNA: TGCAGTGCTCAAGGAAACACCATATATTTT.

Remarks on this clone: Other DNA variants within this sample encode the same CDR3. The rearrangement joins TRBV6-1 to TRBJ2-3; 12 bases are shared with TRBD2. Germline V gives CDR1 MNHNS, CDR2 SASEGT. The CDR3 consists of 19 residues. With 1 base clipped from V and 0 bases from J, the junction kept 8 bases outside the gene matches. The CDR3 nucleotides read TGTGCCAGCAGTGAAGGAGATCTAGCGGGGGGGATAAGCACAGATACGCAGTATTTT. Its protein is CASSEGDLAGGISTDTQYF.

This clone was seen a few times. The rearrangement joins TRBV10-2 to TRBJ1-1; D ambiguous. Germline loops: CDR1 WSHSY, CDR2 SAAADI. CDR3 length: 16 amino acids. Between the trimmed V and J ends, which lost 8 bases and 4 bases, there was a span of 23 bases. CDR3 region: CASSALAGPGSTEAFF. For the CDR3, the DNA is TGCGCCAGCTCGGCGTTGGCGGGCCCGGGGAGCACTGAAGCTTTCTTT.

The chain recombines TRBV25-1 with TRBJ1-1; 7 nucleotides line up with TRBD1. There are 14 residues in the CDR3. The V gene's germline CDR1 is MGHDK and CDR2 SYGVNS. Unmatched junction bases numbered 4, after V lost 5 bases and J lost 1 base. CDR3 sequence: CASSPGQPNTEAFF. As DNA, the CDR3 is TGTGCCAGCAGTCCGGGACAGCCGAACACTGAAGCTTTCTTT.

This sequence joins TRBV27 and TRBJ2-2, with D possibly matching TRBD2 (5 bases). The CDR3 length is 19 residues. Trimming left V 2 bases short and J 6 bases short, with 25 bases between. Germline V lookup: CDR1 MNHEY, CDR2 SMNVEV (reference sequence). The CDR3 here is CASSLIGQLVEGPAGELFF. For the CDR3, the DNA is TGTGCCAGCAGTTTAATAGGGCAGTTGGTTGAGGGCCCGGCCGGGGAGCTGTTTTTT.

The chain combines TRBV5-1 with TRBJ1-1; the D is unclear. The germline V gene has CDR1 SGHRS and CDR2 YFSETQ. The CDR3 has 14 residues. Between the trimmed V and J ends, which lost 3 bases and 10 bases, there was a span of 19 bases. The CDR3 bases are TGCGCCAGCAGCTCGACCCGTGAGGGCAGGCTAGCTTTCTTT. This sequence encodes CASSSTREGRLAFF.

The sample holds one count of this clone. The chain is built from TRBV9 and TRBJ2-5, with 7 bases lining up with TRBD1. The CDR3 totals 15 residues. Germline V lookup: CDR1 SGDLS, CDR2 YYNGEE. V dropped 3 bases and J dropped 7; count of bases not matched to a gene: 12. CDR3 nucleotide sequence: TGTGCCAGCAGCGCGCCGGGACAGACCAACGGGACCCAGTACTTC. Its translation is CASSAPGQTNGTQYF.

This clone was counted between two and nine times. The chain joins TRBV4-1 to TRBJ1-2, with a possible D match to TRBD1 (5 bases). From germline, CDR1 is MGHRA and CDR2 YSYEKL. The CDR3 contains 16 residues. Trimming pared 5 bases from V and 4 bases from J, leaving 20 bases between. The CDR3 here is CASSYNDFGGFYGYTF. In DNA, the CDR3 is TGCGCCAGCAGCTATAACGACTTTGGGGGGTTCTATGGCTACACCTTC.

This clone is a singleton in its sample. This sequence joins TRBV11-2 and TRBJ2-5, with D possibly TRBD2 on 6 matching bases. The CDR3 spans 13 residues. Trimming shortened V by 5 bases and J by 4 bases, and 11 bases separated the two germline ends. Germline CDR1 reads SGHAT; CDR2 reads FQNNGV. The CDR3 DNA is TGTGCCAGCAGCCCTACTAGCCCAGAGACCCAGTACTTC. Amino acid sequence: CASSPTSPETQYF.

The chain has TRBV5-4 and TRBJ2-3; 9 bases line up with TRBD2. Germline V gene data show CDR1 as SGHNT and CDR2 as YYREEE (reference sequence). V shed 2 bases, J shed 0 bases, and the junction held 10 bases outside the gene matches. This CDR3 has 18 amino acids. CDR3 sequence reads: CASSFVKAGGTSTDTQYF. DNA for the CDR3: TGTGCCAGCAGCTTCGTTAAAGCGGGGGGCACCAGCACAGATACGCAGTATTTT.

The chain couples TRBV14 to TRBJ1-1, with D unclear. V lost 5 bases, J lost 4 bases, and 11 bases lay in between. The CDR3 sequence is 13 residues long. Germline values: CDR1 SGHDN, CDR2 FVKESK. CDR3 protein: CASSLGRGTEAFF. The CDR3 nucleotides are TGTGCCAGCAGCTTAGGCCGGGGCACTGAAGCTTTCTTT.

This clone was picked up a small number of times. The rearrangement uses TRBV27 and TRBJ2-7, with no clear D. The ends were cut back, 0 bases at V and 1 base at J, with 10 bases in the middle. Germline loops: CDR1 MNHEY, CDR2 SMNVEV (reference sequence). CDR3 length: 15 amino acids. This CDR3 is CASSLSQKTSYEQYF. In nucleotides, the CDR3 is TGTGCCAGCAGTTTATCGCAAAAAACTTCCTACGAGCAGTACTTC.

The CDR3 region has the DNA TGCGCCAGCAGCTTGGATTCACGGGATGAAAAACTGTTTTTT. Translated: CASSLDSRDEKLFF. This rearrangement joins TRBV5-1 to TRBJ1-4; D remains unclear. This CDR3 is 14 amino acids long. The V and J ends lost 0 bases and 6 bases respectively, with 9 bases between them. Germline V CDR1 and CDR2: SGHRS, YFSETQ. The full variable domain, completed using reference TRBV5-1 and TRBJ1-4, is KAGVTQTPRYLIKTRGQQVTLSCSPISGHRSVSWYQQTPGQGLQFLFEYFSETQRNKGNFPGRFSGRQFSNSRSEMNVSTLELGDSALYLCASSLDSRDEKLFFGSGTQLSVL.

The genes are TRBV15 and TRBJ1-2, with D possibly TRBD1 on 5 matching bases. This CDR3 contains 15 residues. V was shortened by 1 base and J by 2 bases, with 11 bases between the two germline ends. Germline V gene data show CDR1 as LNHNV and CDR2 as YYDKDF (reference sequence). CDR3 amino acids: CATSRVRRGNYGYTF. CDR3 bases: TGTGCCACCAGCAGAGTCCGTAGGGGCAACTATGGCTACACCTTC.

This clone was seen a handful of times. V gene TRBV6-1 combines with J gene TRBJ2-5; a weak D match, TRBD1 (5 bases). The CDR3 is made up of 17 amino acids. V was cut by 2 bases and J by 5 bases, with 21 bases left in between. The germline V gene has CDR1 MNHNS and CDR2 SASEGT. CDR3 bases: TGTGCCAGCAGTGAATTGGGCAGGGCGTTAGGTTTGGAGACCCAGTACTTC. Translating it yields CASSELGRALGLETQYF.

The chain combines TRBV6-1 with TRBJ2-5, with D possibly matching TRBD2 (6 bases). V was shortened by 11 bases and J by 5 bases, with 18 bases between the two germline ends. Germline V gene sequence: CDR1 MNHNS, CDR2 SASEGT. This CDR3 has 13 amino acids. This chain's CDR3 is CAGSPGVRETQYF. The CDR3, as DNA: TGTGCCGGGAGTCCGGGAGTTCGGGAGACCCAGTACTTC.

This clone was observed once. The V gene is TRBV14, the J gene TRBJ2-1; the D is unclear. Trimming took off 1 base at V and 9 bases at J, with 7 bases between the two ends. The germline V gene has CDR1 SGHDN and CDR2 FVKESK. This CDR3 spans 12 amino acids. CDR3 bases: TGTGCCAGCAGCCAAGGTCCCGTTGAGCAGTTCTTC. It translates to CASSQGPVEQFF. Looking up the rest from reference TRBV14 and TRBJ2-1 gives the full variable domain: EAGVTQFPSHSVIEKGQTVTLRCDPISGHDNLYWYRRVMGKEIKFLLHFVKESKQDESGMPNNRFLAERTGGTYSTLKVQPAELEDSGVYFCASSQGPVEQFFGPGTRLTVL.

The V and J genes are TRBV9 and TRBJ2-7; D gene uncertain. Germline V gene lookup returns CDR1 SGDLS and CDR2 YYNGEE. V dropped 0 bases and J dropped 2 bases, with 9 bases sitting between them. The CDR3 covers 14 residues. CDR3 nucleotides: TGTGCCAGCAGCGTAGCGCGGCAGACCTACGAGCAGTACTTC. Translation: CASSVARQTYEQYF.

The chain is built from TRBV28 and TRBJ1-2; 9 bases are a match to TRBD1. The germline V gene has CDR1 MDHEN and CDR2 SYDVKM. Unmatched junction bases numbered 9, after V lost 3 bases and J lost 7 bases. This CDR3 has 15 residues. CDR3 protein: CASSFGTGRYGGYTF. CDR3 in DNA: TGTGCCAGCAGTTTTGGGACAGGGAGGTACGGTGGCTACACCTTC.

The V and J genes are TRBV6-5 and TRBJ1-2; 8 bases line up with TRBD1. V trimming: 6 bases; J trimming: 8 bases; junction bases outside the gene matches: 11. The CDR3 loop spans 14 amino acids. Germline loops: CDR1 MNHEY, CDR2 SVGAGI. CDR3 in amino acids: CASRCGTGSFGYTF. The CDR3 DNA reads TGTGCCAGCAGGTGTGGGACAGGTTCATTCGGCTACACCTTC.

Note on this clone: The sample holds other DNA sequences that translate to the same CDR3. This chain links TRBV6-5 with TRBJ1-1; perhaps TRBD1 as D (6 bases). Germline CDR1 MNHEY, CDR2 SVGAGI. The CDR3 has 13 residues. V lost 6 bases and J 1 base, leaving 9 bases between the germline ends. The CDR3: CASSRGPNTEAFF. In nucleotides, the CDR3 is TGTGCCAGCAGCAGGGGCCCGAACACTGAAGCTTTCTTT.

This clone was picked up a small number of times. The genes are TRBV18 and TRBJ2-1; D uncertain. The germline V and J ends were trimmed by 3 bases and 8 bases, with 8 bases remaining between them. This CDR3 contains 12 residues. Germline values: CDR1 KGHSH, CDR2 LQKENI. Here the CDR3 reads CASSPEVYEQFF. Written as DNA, the CDR3 is TGTGCCAGCTCACCTGAGGTTTATGAGCAGTTCTTC.